What follows is one T cell receptor beta chain and its context. Its specificity is not known. This entry comes from a study of T cell responses to AZD1222 COVID-19 vaccine. Measured with immunoSEQ multiplex PCR; TCRdb has only the in-frame clones, and not every one. The profile shows roughly 120,000 clones, about 85% of them singletons. Whole-study results and caveats: It should be noted that donors were predominantly white British and more often female, and clonal diversity was possibly underestimated. Following two doses of AZD1222, Spike-specific TCR breadth and depth rose. Distributed over spike, vaccine-associated CD4 TCRs predominated at 160-218 and 743-854.

Germline V gene sequence: CDR1 KGHDR, CDR2 SFDVKD. V gave up 6 bases and J gave up 4 bases; unmatched junction bases: 10. The CDR3 loop spans 17 amino acids. The V and J genes are TRBV24-1 and TRBJ2-1; 11 bases map to TRBD2. Sequencing used peripheral blood, obtained on day 0 of AZD1222 vaccination. The TCR sequence derives from an adult in good health. As DNA, the CDR3 is TGTGCCACCAGTACAGGGAGACTAGCGGGATCTTACAATGAGCAGTTCTTC. It translates to CATSTGRLAGSYNEQFF.